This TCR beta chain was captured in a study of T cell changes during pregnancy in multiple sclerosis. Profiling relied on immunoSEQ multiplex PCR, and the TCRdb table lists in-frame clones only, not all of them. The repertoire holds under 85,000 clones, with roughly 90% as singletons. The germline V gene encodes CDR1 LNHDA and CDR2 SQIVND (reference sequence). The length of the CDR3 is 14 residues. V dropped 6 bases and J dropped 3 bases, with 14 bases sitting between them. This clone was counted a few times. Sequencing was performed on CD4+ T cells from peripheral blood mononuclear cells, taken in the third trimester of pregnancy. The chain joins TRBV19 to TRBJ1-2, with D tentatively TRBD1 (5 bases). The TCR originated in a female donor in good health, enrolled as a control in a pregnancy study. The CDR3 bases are TGTGCCAGTAGCCAGACGGGAGGGGACTATGGCTACACCTTC. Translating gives CASSQTGGDYGYTF.